This T cell receptor beta chain was identified in a study of cytomegalovirus exposure and HLA in healthy donors. Broader study findings: Beyond CMV serostatus, there was no information to go on about immune exposure.

PCR employed 60 Vbeta and 13 Jbeta primers. Some clones are missing from TCRdb's copy, which holds only in-frame ones; the method was immunoSEQ multiplex PCR. The sample lists fewer than 120,000 clones, 76% occurring once. Trimming took off 4 bases at V and 5 bases at J, with 18 bases between the two ends. CDR1 MGHRA and CDR2 YSYEKL come from the germline V gene. This CDR3 contains 16 residues. For this clone: The target antigen is unknown.

Sequencing was done on a sample of PBMCs. The receptor was derived from a young man in good health and CMV-seropositive. The gene calls are TRBV4-1 and TRBJ2-1; tentatively, D is TRBD1 (6 bases). The CDR3 DNA follows: TGCGCCAGCAGCCGACTGCCGGGACACCTCGACAATGAGCAGTTCTTC. Its protein product is CASSRLPGHLDNEQFF.